The present entry profiles one T cell receptor beta chain with its context. Extraction and reverse transcription of RNA yielded cDNA as the sequencing template. The assay was immunoSEQ multiplex PCR, and TCRdb's table has in-frame clones only and misses some. The sample shows 150,000 or so clones, less than 70% of them seen only once. This entry comes from a study of CD8+ T cells in alopecia areata. Indicated treatment: oral pan-JAK inhibitor, 5-10 mg twice daily. Obtained from alopecia areata patients were lesional scalp punch biopsies along with peripheral blood. Germline V CDR1 and CDR2: MNHNY, SVGAGI (reference sequence). This CDR3 has 14 residues. V lost 6 bases, J lost 8 bases, and 4 bases stayed unmatched.

This sequence joins TRBV6-6 and TRBJ1-6, with 10 bases aligning to TRBD1. The clonotype originates from a human donor with alopecia areata. Sequencing used CD8+ T cells sorted from blood, obtained at week 4, from a patient treated with tofacitinib. CDR3 bases: TGTGCCAGCAGCTATGGGACAGGGGATTCACCCCTCCACTTT. The encoded protein is CASSYGTGDSPLHF.